The 8 T cell receptor beta chains in this list originate from one sample, sequenced in a study of cytomegalovirus exposure and HLA in healthy donors. Primers: 60 Vbeta forward and 13 Jbeta reverse. Clones were read by immunoSEQ multiplex PCR, and TCRdb kept only the in-frame ones, dropping some. In the table there are 63,000 or so clones, 80% of which are singletons. The sample consisted of PBMCs. Receptor source: a woman aged 30 to 39 in good health and CMV-seronegative.

The CDR3 DNA sequence: TGTGCCAGCAGCCCCACAGGGGGCGCACTCCATGAGCAGTTCTTC. Its translation: CASSPTGGALHEQFF. V gene TRBV6-5 combines with J gene TRBJ2-1, with 9 positions matching TRBD1. Germline CDR1 and CDR2: MNHEY and SVGAGI. The CDR3 length is 15 residues. V dropped 6 bases and J dropped 8; count of bases not matched to a gene: 11.

This clone was seen more than once but under ten times. DNA of the CDR3: TGCGCCAGCAGTGATCCCTGGCAGGGCTCCTACGAGCAGTACTTC. Its protein product is CASSDPWQGSYEQYF. The J gene is TRBJ2-7, the V gene TRBV10-2, with D perhaps TRBD1 (5 bases). CDR3 length equals 15 residues. CDR1 is WSHSY and CDR2 is SAAADI in the germline V gene. The germline V and J ends were trimmed by 3 bases and 0 bases, with 12 bases remaining between them.

The chain carries TRBV30 and TRBJ1-5; tentatively, D is TRBD1 (5 bases). From germline, CDR1 is GTSNPN and CDR2 SVGIG (reference sequence). The CDR3 totals 13 residues. Trimming took off 0 bases at V and 4 bases at J, with 7 bases between the two ends. CDR3 in DNA: TGTGCCTGGAGTGTACAGGAAAATCAGCCCCAGCATTTT. Amino acids: CAWSVQENQPQHF.

The chain has TRBV6-5 and TRBJ2-2; tentative D call: TRBD1 (6 bases). Deletions cut 6 bases from V and 6 bases from J, with 11 bases between. The V gene's germline CDR1 is MNHEY and CDR2 SVGAGI. The CDR3 covers 13 residues. The CDR3 loop reads CASRQGWAGELFF. CDR3 nucleotide sequence: TGTGCCAGCAGACAGGGATGGGCCGGGGAGCTGTTTTTT.

The chain uses TRBV30 and TRBJ2-5, with 8 bases fitting TRBD1. The length of the CDR3 is 16 residues. Germline V gives CDR1 GTSNPN, CDR2 SVGIG (reference sequence). V dropped 5 bases and J dropped 3; count of bases not matched to a gene: 14. CDR3 sequence (DNA): TGTGCCTGGGCTCAAATCAGGGGGCTTGGAGAAGAGACCCAGTACTTC. Protein sequence: CAWAQIRGLGEETQYF.

This clone was seen once. This chain connects TRBV7-2 to TRBJ2-5, with 9 bases that match TRBD2. CDR3 length: 16 amino acids. CDR1 and CDR2 (germline): SGHTA, FQGNSA. V was clipped by 1 base and J by 5 bases; unmatched bases: 8. DNA for the CDR3: TGTGCCAGCAGCTTAGGGGGACTAGCAAAGGGGGAGACCCAGTACTTC. Protein: CASSLGGLAKGETQYF.

As for this clone: Its ends do not fully match the called genes, so a read error is possible. The chain has TRBV14 and TRBJ2-7; 10 bases are shared with TRBD2. CDR1 is SGHDN, CDR2 FVKESK, per germline. This CDR3 has 14 amino acids. The CDR3 DNA reads as TGTGCCAGCGGTCTAGCGGGAGCCTCCTTCGAGCAGTACTTC. This codes for CASGLAGASFEQYF. The full variable domain, completed using reference TRBV14 and TRBJ2-7, is EAGVTQFPSHSVIEKGQTVTLRCDPISGHDNLYWYRRVMGKEIKFLLHFVKESKQDESGMPNNRFLAERTGGTYSTLKVQPAELEDSGVYFCASGLAGASFEQYFGPGTRLTVT.

V is TRBV7-9 and J is TRBJ1-2; D gene uncertain. The germline CDR1 and CDR2 sequences are SEHNR and FQNEAQ (reference sequence). The CDR3 loop spans 15 amino acids. V was pared by 5 bases and J by 0 bases, with 13 bases between. CDR3 in amino acids: CASSLTDTANYGYTF. The DNA of the CDR3 is TGTGCCAGCAGCCTTACCGACACGGCTAACTATGGCTACACCTTC.